The T cell receptor (beta chain) described here comes from a study of response to subunit inactivated influenza vaccine. Points from the study as a whole: The authors proposed limited new T cell recruitment per seasonal influenza vaccination.

Each CDR3 protein gets one entry after TCRdb re-called the RT-PCR reads with MiXCR. The repertoire includes hundreds of thousands of distinct CDR3 sequences, 25% of them detected once, and approximately 2% sits in the top ten. The CDR3 is 17 residues long. Losses at the gene ends were 3 bases for V and 4 bases for J; bases not matched to a gene: 9. Germline assignment: CDR1 LGHNA and CDR2 YNFKEQ. A note on this clonotype: The antigen is unknown.

The receptor was isolated from a man between 45 and 60 years old who received an inactivated influenza vaccine. The specimen was CD4+ T cells sorted from PBMCs, collected about 5 days after vaccination. The chain employs TRBV4-2 and TRBJ2-3, with TRBD2 matching over 11 bases. This chain's CDR3 is CASSHPLSGGAPDTQYF. In DNA, the CDR3 is TGTGCCAGCAGCCACCCTCTTAGCGGGGGGGCCCCAGATACGCAGTATTTT.